Below are 3 T cell receptor beta chains sequenced from a single sample in a study of cytomegalovirus exposure and HLA in healthy donors. The PCR had 60 Vbeta and 13 Jbeta primers. Libraries were prepared by immunoSEQ multiplex PCR; TCRdb keeps only in-frame clonotypes and omits some of them. The table has around 150,000 clones, around nine tenths seen once. Specimen: PBMCs. Source of these receptors: a woman aged 30 to 39 in good health and CMV-seronegative.

This clone was counted once. The rearrangement uses TRBV27 and TRBJ2-5, with TRBD1 matching over 8 bases. The tail of the sequence fits TRBJ2-7 better, so the J call may be wrong. This CDR3 is built from 15 residues. In germline, CDR1 is MNHEY, CDR2 SMNVEV (reference sequence). The DNA of the CDR3 is TGTGCCAGCAGGGAACTTAGGACAGGGTCGGGCGAGCAGTACTTC. The encoded protein is CASRELRTGSGEQYF.

V and J are TRBV5-4 and TRBJ2-5; 13 positions agree with TRBD2. The trim removed 4 bases at V and 5 bases at J, leaving 2 bases unmatched. This CDR3 comprises 14 residues. CDR1 and CDR2 from the germline V gene are SGHNT and YYREEE (reference sequence). CDR3 sequence reads: CASSGTSGAETQYF. In nucleotides, the CDR3 is TGTGCCAGCAGCGGGACTAGCGGGGCCGAGACCCAGTACTTC.

The J gene is TRBJ2-3, the V gene TRBV6-1; a weak D match, TRBD1 (7 bases). The CDR3 spans 20 residues. CDR1 and CDR2 from the germline V gene are MNHNS and SASEGT. V was cut by 4 bases and J by 11 bases, with 37 bases left in between. The CDR3 reads CASSARQAGGNARGGAGQYF. CDR3 DNA: TGTGCCAGCAGTGCCCGACAGGCAGGGGGGAACGCGAGAGGTGGAGCGGGGCAGTATTTT.